Shown below are 8 T cell receptor beta chains from a single sample sequenced in a study of shared clonotypes between healthy human individuals. Only in-frame clones appear in the TCRdb table, and some are missing; sequencing was by immunoSEQ multiplex PCR. The sample holds roughly 1,500,000 clones, nearly 99% seen once. The sample was naive CD4+ T cells sorted from blood. Indicated subset: CD45RA+ positively selected. The source is a man aged 25 to 40 in good health.

V and J are TRBV30 and TRBJ2-3; D tentatively fits TRBD1 or TRBD2 (5 bases each). The CDR3 runs 14 residues. Germline V gives CDR1 GTSNPN, CDR2 SVGIG (reference sequence). V lost 0 bases and J 1 base, leaving 8 bases between the germline ends. CDR3 amino acids: CAWSVGPRTDTQYF. In nucleotides, the CDR3 is TGTGCCTGGAGTGTGGGACCCCGCACAGATACGCAGTATTTT.

The chain is built from TRBV29-1 and TRBJ2-2; TRBD1 might be the D (5 bases). Trimming shortened V by 4 bases and J by 7 bases, and 13 bases separated the two germline ends. This CDR3 is 13 amino acids long. Per germline, CDR1 SQVTM and CDR2 ANQGSEA. CDR3 loop: CSVGNQGGGELFF. The CDR3 DNA reads TGCAGCGTTGGTAACCAGGGCGGCGGGGAGCTGTTTTTT.

The chain combines TRBV15 with TRBJ2-1, with 11 bases lining up with TRBD2. The CDR3 length is 15 residues. V lost 8 bases, J lost 8 bases, and 11 bases stayed unmatched. Germline V lookup: CDR1 LNHNV, CDR2 YYDKDF (reference sequence). The CDR3 bases are TGTGCCACCTCCAGAGCTAGCGGGAGGTTCGATGAGCAGTTCTTC. This gives the protein CATSRASGRFDEQFF.

Regarding this clone: Other nucleotide sequences in the sample specify the same CDR3. The V gene is TRBV28, the J gene TRBJ1-1; tentative D call: TRBD1 (5 bases). V was pared by 2 bases and J by 1 base, with 8 bases between. The CDR3 consists of 14 residues. CDR1 is MDHEN, CDR2 SYDVKM, per germline. CDR3 residues: CASSLVGGNTEAFF. The CDR3 bases are TGTGCCAGCAGTTTAGTGGGGGGGAACACTGAAGCTTTCTTT.

The CDR3 DNA sequence: TGTGCCATCAGTGATGGCAGCCTGGATGTCCAAGAGACCCAGTACTTC. Its protein is CAISDGSLDVQETQYF. The rearrangement links TRBV10-3 to TRBJ2-5; D gene unclear. There are 16 residues in the CDR3. Looked up from germline, CDR1 is ENHRY and CDR2 is SYGVKD. Trimming took 3 bases from V and 1 from J, leaving 15 bases between them.

This sequence joins TRBV18 and TRBJ2-2; tentative D call: TRBD1 (5 bases). Germline CDR1 KGHSH, CDR2 LQKENI. V was shortened by 8 bases and J by 0 bases, with 16 bases between the two germline ends. This CDR3 has 16 amino acids. The CDR3 protein is CASLPGPGTNTGELFF. CDR3 coding DNA: TGTGCCAGCCTCCCGGGTCCAGGGACGAACACCGGGGAGCTGTTTTTT.

The V and J genes are TRBV14 and TRBJ2-7; possible D gene TRBD1, 6 bases. Germline-derived CDR1 and CDR2 are SGHDN and FVKESK. The CDR3 loop spans 15 amino acids. Trimming took 1 base from V and 2 from J, leaving 12 bases between them. CDR3: CASSQGGRGAYEQYF. The CDR3 nucleotides are TGTGCCAGCAGCCAAGGGGGGCGAGGGGCCTACGAGCAGTACTTC.

Note on this clone: The sample contains more than one DNA sequence encoding this CDR3. The rearrangement uses TRBV5-1 and TRBJ2-1, with 11 bases aligning to TRBD2. J lost 4 bases, V lost 4 bases, and 4 bases had no gene match. From germline, CDR1 is SGHRS and CDR2 YFSETQ. This CDR3 has 15 amino acids. CDR3 loop: CASSLGLAAYNEQFF. The DNA for the CDR3 is TGCGCCAGCAGCCTGGGACTAGCGGCTTACAATGAGCAGTTCTTC.